The sequence of this T cell receptor beta chain was determined in a study of blood T cell repertoires in COVID-19. CDR3 length equals 14 residues. Profiled with immunoSEQ multiplex PCR; TCRdb holds only in-frame clones, not every one. The table lists some 45,000 clones, around 80% of them singletons. This TCR derives from a human donor in a cohort sampled during active COVID-19. Material for sequencing was peripheral blood. The chain uses TRBV21-1 and TRBJ2-3; TRBD1, the table's D call, was not compared with the DNA. TRBV21-1 is given as a pseudogene. For the CDR3, the DNA is TGTGCCAGCAGCGGCAGGCGACGCACAGATACGCAGTATTTT. As protein: CASSGRRRTDTQYF.